The 4 T cell receptor beta chains listed next were all sequenced from one sample in a study of control samples from healthy donors and cancer patients. Repertoires were generated with immunoSEQ multiplex PCR, while TCRdb's copy carries only in-frame clones and drops some. The data hold some 110,000 clones, with around 87% observed a single time. The sample was PBMCs. The receptors were gathered from a woman aged 50 to 60 with colorectal cancer.

The V gene is TRBV30, the J gene TRBJ2-1; the D gene is possibly TRBD1 (6 bases). In germline, CDR1 is GTSNPN, CDR2 SVGIG (reference sequence). This CDR3 is 16 amino acids long. V lost 4 bases, J lost 3 bases, and 19 bases lay in between. CDR3 in DNA: TGTGCCTGGAAACCCCCCCGGACAGCAAGCTACAATGAGCAGTTCTTC. It yields the protein CAWKPPRTASYNEQFF.

The J gene is TRBJ1-1, the V gene TRBV7-2, with D perhaps matching TRBD1 (5 bases). Looked up from germline, CDR1 is SGHTA and CDR2 is FQGNSA. CDR3 length: 13 amino acids. V was clipped by 8 bases and J by 0 bases, with 10 bases between them. The CDR3 loop is CASSREVNTEAFF. The DNA for the CDR3 is TGTGCCAGCTCCAGGGAAGTGAACACTGAAGCTTTCTTT.

The chain has TRBV18 and TRBJ2-1; D tentatively fits TRBD1 or TRBD2 (5 bases each). Between the trimmed V and J ends, which lost 3 bases and 7 bases, there was a span of 16 bases. Germline assignment: CDR1 KGHSH and CDR2 LQKENI. The CDR3 totals 15 residues. CDR3 sequence reads: CASSPLGDVSNEQFF. For the CDR3, the DNA is TGTGCCAGCTCACCTTTAGGGGACGTCTCAAATGAGCAGTTCTTC.

This chain uses TRBV28 with TRBJ2-7; perhaps TRBD1 as D (6 bases). Germline CDR1 reads MDHEN; CDR2 reads SYDVKM. This CDR3 has 14 amino acids. V shed 3 bases and J shed 2 bases, with 11 bases lying between them. DNA of the CDR3: TGTGCCAGCAGTTTCGGGCAGGGGCCCTACGAGCAGTACTTC. Amino acids: CASSFGQGPYEQYF. Based on the CDR3 plus reference TRBV28 and TRBJ2-7, the full variable domain is DVKVTQSSRYLVKRTGEKVFLECVQDMDHENMFWYRQDPGLGLRLIYFSYDVKMKEKGDIPEGYSVSREKKERFSLILESASTNQTSMYLCASSFGQGPYEQYFGPGTRLTVT.